This entry describes one T cell receptor (beta chain). Libraries were prepared by immunoSEQ multiplex PCR; TCRdb keeps only in-frame clonotypes and omits some of them. The repertoire holds about 110,000 clones, 70% to 85% seen once, with around 6.4% in the top ten. The data stem from a study of control samples from healthy donors and cancer patients. Trimming took 0 bases from V and 4 from J, leaving 16 bases between them. The CDR3 length is 18 residues. Germline V gene lookup returns CDR1 LGHDT and CDR2 YNNKEL (reference sequence). The receptor was isolated from a man between 18 and 29 years old in good health. The sequenced sample consisted of blood. The genes are TRBV3-1 (or the pseudogene TRBV3-2) and TRBJ1-6, with no clear D. DNA for the CDR3: TGTGCCAGCAGCCAAGATCAAGTCTTTTTTACGTATAATTCACCCCTCCACTTT. Amino acid sequence: CASSQDQVFFTYNSPLHF.